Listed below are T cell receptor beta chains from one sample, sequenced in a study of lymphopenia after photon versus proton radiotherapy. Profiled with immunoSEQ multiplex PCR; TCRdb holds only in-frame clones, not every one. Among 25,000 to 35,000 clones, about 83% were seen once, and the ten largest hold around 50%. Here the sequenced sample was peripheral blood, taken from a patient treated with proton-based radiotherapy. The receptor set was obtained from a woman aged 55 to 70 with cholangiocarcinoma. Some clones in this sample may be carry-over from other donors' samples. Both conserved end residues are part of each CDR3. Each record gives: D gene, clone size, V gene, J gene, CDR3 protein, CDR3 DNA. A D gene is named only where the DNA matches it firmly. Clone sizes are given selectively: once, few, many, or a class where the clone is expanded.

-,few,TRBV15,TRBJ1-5,CATSKGTQPQHF,TGTGCCACCAGCAAAGGGACCCAGCCCCAGCATTTT
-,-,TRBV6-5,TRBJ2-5,CASSPTLDRSQYF,TGTGCCAGCAGTCCCACGTTGGACCGTTCCCAGTACTTC
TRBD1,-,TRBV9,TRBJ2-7,CASSASPGTGPYEQYF,TGTGCCAGCAGCGCCTCACCCGGGACAGGGCCCTACGAGCAGTACTTC
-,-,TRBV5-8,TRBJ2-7,CASSRNPQRTYEQYF,TGTGCCAGCAGTCGAAACCCCCAGCGGACCTACGAGCAGTACTTC
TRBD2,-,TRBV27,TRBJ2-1,CASSQQAGVTGNEQFF,TGTGCCAGCAGCCAACAAGCGGGAGTGACGGGCAATGAGCAGTTCTTC
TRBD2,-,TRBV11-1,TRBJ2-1,CASSLMGGWQFF,TGTGCCAGCAGCTTAATGGGGGGGTGGCAGTTCTTC
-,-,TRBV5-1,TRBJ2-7,CASSPTDYEQYF,TGCGCCAGCAGCCCGACAGATTACGAGCAGTACTTC
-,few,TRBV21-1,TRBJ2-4,CASSKAQGSQNIQYF,TGTGCCAGCAGCAAAGCGCAAGGTAGCCAAAACATTCAGTACTTC
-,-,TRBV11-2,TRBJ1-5,CASSQTYRGPGNQPQHF,TGTGCCAGCAGCCAAACCTACCGGGGACCTGGCAATCAGCCCCAGCATTTT
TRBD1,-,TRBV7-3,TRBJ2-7,CASSLGQGFNEQYF,TGTGCCAGCAGCTTGGGACAGGGTTTCAACGAGCAGTACTTC
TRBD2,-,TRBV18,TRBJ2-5,CASSPPSVAGGETQYF,TGTGCCAGCTCACCACCCTCGGTAGCGGGGGGAGAGACCCAGTACTTC
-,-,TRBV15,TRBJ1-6,CATSGRTGNSPLHF,TGTGCCACCAGCGGAAGAACGGGGAATTCACCCCTCCACTTT
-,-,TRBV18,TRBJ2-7,CASSPLFEVAGQQGTLRYEQYF,TGTGCCAGCTCACCACTTTTCGAGGTAGCGGGCCAACAGGGGACCTTACGTTACGAGCAGTACTTC
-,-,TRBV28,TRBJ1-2,CASSLLTGGNYGYTF,TGTGCCAGCAGTTTATTGACGGGGGGGAACTATGGCTACACCTTC
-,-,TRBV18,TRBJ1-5,CASSQGRSNQPQHF,TGTGCCAGCTCCCAGGGTCGTAGCAATCAGCCCCAGCATTTT
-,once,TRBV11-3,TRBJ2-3,CASSLGALTGASTDTQYF,TGTGCCAGCAGCTTAGGGGCGCTGACAGGCGCTAGCACAGATACGCAGTATTTT
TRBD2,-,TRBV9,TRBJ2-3,CASSVGASGSGTDTQYF,TGTGCCAGCAGCGTAGGGGCTAGCGGGAGCGGCACAGATACGCAGTATTTT
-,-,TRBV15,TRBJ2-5,CATSKDLWDQQETQYF,TGTGCCACCAGCAAAGACCTCTGGGACCAACAAGAGACCCAGTACTTC
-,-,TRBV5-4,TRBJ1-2,CASSPVEGEYGYTF,TGTGCCAGCAGCCCCGTCGAGGGCGAATATGGCTACACCTTC
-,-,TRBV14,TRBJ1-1,CASSQPGTMNTEAFF,TGTGCCAGCAGCCAACCCGGGACAATGAACACTGAAGCTTTCTTT
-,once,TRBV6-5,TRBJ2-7,CASSQPPISEQYF,TGTGCCAGCAGCCAACCCCCAATTTCCGAGCAGTACTTC
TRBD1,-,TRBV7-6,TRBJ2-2,CASSSVGTANTGELFF,TGTGCCAGCAGCTCAGTAGGGACAGCGAACACCGGGGAGCTGTTTTTT